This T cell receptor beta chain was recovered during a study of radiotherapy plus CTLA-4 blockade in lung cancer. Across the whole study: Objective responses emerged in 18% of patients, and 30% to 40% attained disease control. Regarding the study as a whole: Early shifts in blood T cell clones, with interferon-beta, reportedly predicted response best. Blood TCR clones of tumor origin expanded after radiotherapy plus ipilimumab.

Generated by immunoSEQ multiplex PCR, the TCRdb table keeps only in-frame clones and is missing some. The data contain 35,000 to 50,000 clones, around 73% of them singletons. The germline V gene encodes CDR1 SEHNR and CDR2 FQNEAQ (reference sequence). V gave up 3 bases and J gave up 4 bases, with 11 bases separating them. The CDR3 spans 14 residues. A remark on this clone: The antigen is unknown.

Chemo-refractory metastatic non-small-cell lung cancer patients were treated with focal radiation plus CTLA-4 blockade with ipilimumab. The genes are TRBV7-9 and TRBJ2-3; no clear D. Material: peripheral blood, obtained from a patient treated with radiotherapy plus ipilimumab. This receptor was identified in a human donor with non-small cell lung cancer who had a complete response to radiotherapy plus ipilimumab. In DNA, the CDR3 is TGTGCCAGCAGCTTTACCCTAAACGCAGATACGCAGTATTTT. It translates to CASSFTLNADTQYF. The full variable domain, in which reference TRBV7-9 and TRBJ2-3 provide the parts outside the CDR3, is DTGVSQNPRHKITKRGQNVTFRCDPISEHNRLYWYRQTLGQGPEFLTYFQNEAQLEKSRLLSDRFSAERPKGSFSTLEIQRTEQGDSAMYLCASSFTLNADTQYFGPGTRLTVL.